This is a list of T cell receptor beta chains from one sample in a study of blood T cell repertoires in COVID-19. Using immunoSEQ multiplex PCR, the repertoire was profiled, and TCRdb retains in-frame clones only, with some absent. The data hold roughly 87,000 clones, with 86% observed a single time. Sample: peripheral blood. The receptors originated from a human donor in a cohort sampled during active COVID-19. The CDR3 runs from the conserved cysteine through the conserved F or W. Fields, in order: CDR3 protein, J gene, V gene, CDR3 length.

CASSSPQGSSEQFF	TRBJ2-1	TRBV19	14
CSASAGGSNQPQHF	TRBJ1-5	TRBV20-1	14
CAWSVLQGAGGELFF	TRBJ2-2	TRBV30	15
CASSQTGTSGEQYF	TRBJ2-7	TRBV27	14
CASSPRGGFAEAFF	TRBJ1-1	TRBV10-1	14
CASSVRRRASDEQFF	TRBJ2-1	TRBV9	15
CASSYLAGDRHEQYF	TRBJ2-7	TRBV5-4	15
CASSLSPSQTQYF	TRBJ2-5	TRBV7-8	13
CASSPGGGSGANVLTF	TRBJ2-6	TRBV3-1/TRBV3-2	16
CASSQETRGYEQYF	TRBJ2-7	TRBV4-3	14
CASSEEAAGGGEQFF	TRBJ2-1	TRBV6-1	15
CASGGQGASTDTQYF	TRBJ2-3	TRBV6-6	15
CASSLDRRTDYTEAFF	TRBJ1-1	TRBV7-8	16
CASSRQSDTDTQYF	TRBJ2-3	TRBV5-5	14
CASSESGGLEQYF	TRBJ2-7	TRBV10-1	13
CASSHPDRDHYEQYF	TRBJ2-7	TRBV23-1	15
CASSLIISGGQQETQYF	TRBJ2-5	TRBV5-1	17
CASSLGSSFSGNTIYF	TRBJ1-3	TRBV5-6	16
CASSVGQVEAGGGYEQFF	TRBJ2-1	TRBV25-1	18
CASSVAISGRRFF	TRBJ2-1	TRBV9	13
CASSKGQGTAKNIQYF	TRBJ2-4	TRBV21-1	16
CASSLAGTGGEGYTF	TRBJ1-2	TRBV5-1	15
CASSLGQGASYEQYF	TRBJ2-7	TRBV4-2	15
CASSFLRGTGYEQYF	TRBJ2-7	TRBV28	15
CASSHPSAGAGANVLTF	TRBJ2-6	TRBV4-3	17
CASSLSTGELFF	TRBJ2-2	TRBV7-9	12
CASSQEHTATNEKLFF	TRBJ1-4	TRBV4-2	16
CASSFTGGDTQYF	TRBJ2-3	TRBV7-8	13
CASIRGRTGGNEAFF	TRBJ1-1	TRBV2	15
CATSRDGTGVGTEAFF	TRBJ1-1	TRBV15	16
CASSLDRFHEKLFF	TRBJ1-4	TRBV7-6	14
CASSLEGGKYPIEQYF	TRBJ2-7	TRBV9	16
CASSESLTAGKYF	TRBJ2-5	TRBV10-1	13
CASSIVAGDREQYF	TRBJ2-7	TRBV19	14
CASSPGGTPYEQYF	TRBJ2-7	TRBV27	14
CASSEPSIGGFYEQYF	TRBJ2-7	TRBV12-1	16
CASRPPGWASSYNEQFF	TRBJ2-1	TRBV28	17
CASSAGTGGSYNEKLFF	TRBJ1-4	TRBV9	17
CASSLGAGAGYGYTF	TRBJ1-2	TRBV7-2	15